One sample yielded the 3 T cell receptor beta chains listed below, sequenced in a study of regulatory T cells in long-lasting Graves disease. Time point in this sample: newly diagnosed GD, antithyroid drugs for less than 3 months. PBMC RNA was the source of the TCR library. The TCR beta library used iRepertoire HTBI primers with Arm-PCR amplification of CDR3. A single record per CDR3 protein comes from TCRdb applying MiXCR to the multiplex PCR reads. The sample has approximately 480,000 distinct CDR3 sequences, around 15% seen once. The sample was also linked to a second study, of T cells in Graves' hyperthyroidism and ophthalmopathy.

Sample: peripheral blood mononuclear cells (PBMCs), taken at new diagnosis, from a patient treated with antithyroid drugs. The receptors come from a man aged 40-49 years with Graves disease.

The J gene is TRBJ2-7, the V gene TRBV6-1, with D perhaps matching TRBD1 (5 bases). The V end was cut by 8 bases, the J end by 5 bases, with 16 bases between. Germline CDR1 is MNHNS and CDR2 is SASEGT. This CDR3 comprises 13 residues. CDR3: CASGAYDSNEQYF. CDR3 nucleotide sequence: TGTGCCAGCGGGGCTTACGACAGTAACGAGCAGTACTTC.

DNA of the CDR3: TGTGCCAGCAGCCGCCGACAGGGGGGGGATACGCAGTATTTT. It encodes CASSRRQGGDTQYF. V is TRBV11-3 and J is TRBJ2-3; 9 nucleotides align to TRBD1. The ends lost 5 bases at V and 6 bases at J; junction bases unmatched: 6. CDR3 length: 14 residues. From germline, CDR1 is SGHNT and CDR2 YENEEA.

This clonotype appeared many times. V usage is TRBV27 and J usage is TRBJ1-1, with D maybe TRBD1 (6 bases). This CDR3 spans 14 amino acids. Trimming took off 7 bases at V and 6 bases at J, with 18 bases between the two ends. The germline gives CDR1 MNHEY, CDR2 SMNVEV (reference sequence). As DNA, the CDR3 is TGTGCCAGCAATCCCGACAGGTTCGGAGCTGAAGCTTTCTTT. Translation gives CASNPDRFGAEAFF.